These T cell receptor beta chains were read from a single sample in a study of CD8+ T cells in alopecia areata. Sequenced by immunoSEQ multiplex PCR; TCRdb stores in-frame clones only, minus some. Of some 240,000 clones in the sample, approximately 52% were seen once. The sample consisted of CD4+ T cells sorted from blood, taken at week 0. The receptors stem from a human donor with alopecia areata. The CDR3 runs from the conserved cysteine through the conserved F or W. The order of the fields is CDR3 protein, CDR3 DNA, V gene, D gene, clone size, CDR3 length, J gene. A D gene is named only where the DNA matches it firmly. A row's size may be missing; if present it is once, few, many or a size class.

CASSYRPAYEQYF	TGTGCTAGTAGCTACAGGCCAGCCTACGAGCAGTACTTC	TRBV12-5	.	once	13	TRBJ2-7
CASSFAGEGAGELFF	TGCGCCAGCAGCTTCGCGGGAGAAGGGGCCGGGGAGCTGTTTTTT	TRBV5-1	TRBD2	.	15	TRBJ2-2
CASSQDQGTAYGYTF	TGCGCCAGCAGCCAAGATCAAGGGACAGCCTATGGCTACACCTTC	TRBV4-1	TRBD1	.	15	TRBJ1-2
CASSLDPGLAETQYF	TGTGCCAGCAGCTTAGACCCGGGACTAGCAGAGACCCAGTACTTC	TRBV7-9	TRBD2	.	15	TRBJ2-5
CASSADRADNEAFF	TGCGCCAGCAGCGCAGACAGGGCTGATAATGAAGCTTTCTTT	TRBV5-1	TRBD1	.	14	TRBJ1-1
CASSQGTSGSPTAGELFF	TGTGCCAGCAGCCAAGGGACTAGCGGGAGCCCCACCGCCGGGGAGCTGTTTTTT	TRBV4-2	TRBD2	.	18	TRBJ2-2
CATSREGQGEKLFF	TGTGCCACCAGCAGGGAAGGACAGGGTGAAAAACTGTTTTTT	TRBV15	TRBD1	many	14	TRBJ1-4
CASSSTGASYEQYF	TGTGCCAGCAGCTCGACAGGGGCCTCCTACGAGCAGTACTTC	TRBV11-2	TRBD1	.	14	TRBJ2-7
CSVEEQGYEQYF	TGCAGCGTTGAGGAGCAGGGCTACGAGCAGTACTTC	TRBV29-1	.	.	12	TRBJ2-7
CASSGKTGKYTEAFF	TGTGCCAGCAGTGGCAAAACAGGGAAGTACACTGAAGCTTTCTTT	TRBV6-5	.	.	15	TRBJ1-1
CASSSGGEQYF	TGTGCCAGCAGCTCCGGTGGAGAGCAGTACTTC	TRBV28	.	.	11	TRBJ2-7
CASNKQGSYGYTF	TGCGCCAGCAATAAACAGGGGAGCTATGGCTACACCTTC	TRBV23-1	TRBD1	few	13	TRBJ1-2
CASSLGGRRNPNYGYTF	TGCGCCAGCAGCTTGGGAGGCAGGAGGAATCCTAACTATGGCTACACCTTC	TRBV5-1	.	few	17	TRBJ1-2
CASSILGVSGANVLTF	TGTGCCAGTAGTATTCTGGGAGTGTCTGGGGCCAACGTCCTGACTTTC	TRBV19	.	.	16	TRBJ2-6
CASNLRRGAGANVLTF	TGTGCCAGCAACCTCCGGCGGGGCGCTGGGGCCAACGTCCTGACTTTC	TRBV19	.	few	16	TRBJ2-6
CSVGQQYNEQFF	TGCAGCGTTGGACAACAGTACAATGAGCAGTTCTTC	TRBV29-1	.	once	12	TRBJ2-1
CASSEVTEAFF	TGTGCCAGCAGTGAGGTCACTGAAGCTTTCTTT	TRBV2	.	.	11	TRBJ1-1
CASSRSWFSNQPQHF	TGCGCCAGCAGCCGGTCGTGGTTTAGCAATCAGCCCCAGCATTTT	TRBV4-1	.	.	15	TRBJ1-5
CASGRQVPYGYTF	TGTGCCAGCGGTAGACAGGTCCCCTATGGCTACACCTTC	TRBV6-1	.	few	13	TRBJ1-2
CSVEAWGKKNIQYF	TGCAGCGTTGAAGCCTGGGGGAAGAAAAACATTCAGTACTTC	TRBV29-1	.	.	14	TRBJ2-4
CAWARGLNTEAFF	TGTGCCTGGGCCCGGGGCTTGAACACTGAAGCTTTCTTT	TRBV30	.	.	13	TRBJ1-1
CASSYSGGRGYTF	TGTGCCAGCAGTTACTCGGGAGGGAGGGGCTACACCTTC	TRBV6-5	.	.	13	TRBJ1-2
CASLPAGANYEQYF	TGTGCCAGCTTACCCGCGGGGGCAAACTACGAGCAGTACTTC	TRBV2	.	.	14	TRBJ2-7
CATSRDRGLAGIYNEQFF	TGTGCCACCAGCAGAGATCGGGGCCTAGCGGGGATCTACAATGAGCAGTTCTTC	TRBV15	TRBD2	.	18	TRBJ2-1
CASTYLGGSYEQYF	TGTGCCAGCACTTATCTCGGGGGAAGCTACGAGCAGTACTTC	TRBV2	.	few	14	TRBJ2-7
CASSLSGVRSYEQYF	TGTGCCAGCAGTTTATCGGGCGTCAGGTCCTACGAGCAGTACTTC	TRBV27	.	.	15	TRBJ2-7
CASSLGQDNSPLHF	TGCGCCAGCAGCCTGGGACAAGATAATTCACCCCTCCACTTT	TRBV5-1	.	.	14	TRBJ1-6
CSVVGTYSYNEQFF	TGCAGCGTTGTCGGGACATACTCCTACAATGAGCAGTTCTTC	TRBV29-1	.	.	14	TRBJ2-1
CASSDSNSYEQYF	TGTGCCAGCAGTGACTCGAACTCCTACGAGCAGTACTTC	TRBV6-4	.	.	13	TRBJ2-7
CSVGQRGNRGIIYEQYF	TGCAGCGTTGGGCAGCGAGGGAACAGGGGTATAATCTACGAGCAGTACTTC	TRBV29-1	TRBD1	few	17	TRBJ2-7
CASSLKKGALGANVLTF	TGTGCCAGCAGCTTAAAGAAGGGGGCGCTTGGGGCCAACGTCCTGACTTTC	TRBV7-9	TRBD1	.	17	TRBJ2-6